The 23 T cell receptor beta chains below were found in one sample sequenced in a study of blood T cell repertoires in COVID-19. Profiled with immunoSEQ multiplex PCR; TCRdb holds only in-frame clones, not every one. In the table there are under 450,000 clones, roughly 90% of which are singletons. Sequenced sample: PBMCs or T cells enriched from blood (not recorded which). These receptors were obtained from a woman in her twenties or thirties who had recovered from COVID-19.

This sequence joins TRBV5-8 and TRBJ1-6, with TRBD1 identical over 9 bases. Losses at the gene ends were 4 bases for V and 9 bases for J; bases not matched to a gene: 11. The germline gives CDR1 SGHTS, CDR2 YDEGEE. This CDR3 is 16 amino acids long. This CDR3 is CASSTPGQGLLSPLHF. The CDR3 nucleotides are TGTGCCAGCAGCACCCCGGGACAGGGCCTTCTTTCACCCCTCCACTTT. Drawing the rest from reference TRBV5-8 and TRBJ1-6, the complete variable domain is EAGVTQSPTHLIKTRGQQATLRCSPISGHTSVYWYQQALGLGLQFLLWYDEGEERNRGNFPPRFSGRQFPNYSSELNVNALELEDSALYLCASSTPGQGLLSPLHFGNGTRLTVT.

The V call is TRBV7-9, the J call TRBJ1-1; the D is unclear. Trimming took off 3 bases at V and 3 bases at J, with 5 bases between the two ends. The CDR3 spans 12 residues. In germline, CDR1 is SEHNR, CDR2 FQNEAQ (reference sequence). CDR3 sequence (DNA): TGTGCCAGCAGCTTTGAGGACACTGAAGCTTTCTTT. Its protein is CASSFEDTEAFF.

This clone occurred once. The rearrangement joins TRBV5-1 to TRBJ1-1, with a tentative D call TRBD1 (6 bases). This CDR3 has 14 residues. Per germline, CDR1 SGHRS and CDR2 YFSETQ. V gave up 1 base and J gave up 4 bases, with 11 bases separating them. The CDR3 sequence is CASSLSPGVTEAFF. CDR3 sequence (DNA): TGCGCCAGCAGCTTGAGCCCAGGGGTCACTGAAGCTTTCTTT.

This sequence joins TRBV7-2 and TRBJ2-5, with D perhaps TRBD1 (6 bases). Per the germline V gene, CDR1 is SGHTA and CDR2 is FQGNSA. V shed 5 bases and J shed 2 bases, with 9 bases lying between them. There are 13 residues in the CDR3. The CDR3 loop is CASSPDRQETQYF. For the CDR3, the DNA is TGTGCCAGCAGCCCGGACAGACAAGAGACCCAGTACTTC.

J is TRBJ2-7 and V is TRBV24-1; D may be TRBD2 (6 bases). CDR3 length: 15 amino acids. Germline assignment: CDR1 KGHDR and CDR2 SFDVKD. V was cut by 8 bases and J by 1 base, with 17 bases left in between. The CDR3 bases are TGTGCCACCACCCCCTCTGGGGGGAAATCCTACGAGCAGTACTTC. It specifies CATTPSGGKSYEQYF.

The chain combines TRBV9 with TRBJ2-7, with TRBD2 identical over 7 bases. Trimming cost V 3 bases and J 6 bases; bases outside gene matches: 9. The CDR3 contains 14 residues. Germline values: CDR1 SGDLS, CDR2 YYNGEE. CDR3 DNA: TGTGCCAGCAGCGACCTAGCGGAAGCACCCGAGCAGTACTTC. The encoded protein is CASSDLAEAPEQYF. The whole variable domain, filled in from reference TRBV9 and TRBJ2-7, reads DSGVTQTPKHLITATGQRVTLRCSPRSGDLSVYWYQQSLDQGLQFLIQYYNGEERAKGNILERFSAQQFPDLHSELNLSSLELGDSALYFCASSDLAEAPEQYFGPGTRLTVT.

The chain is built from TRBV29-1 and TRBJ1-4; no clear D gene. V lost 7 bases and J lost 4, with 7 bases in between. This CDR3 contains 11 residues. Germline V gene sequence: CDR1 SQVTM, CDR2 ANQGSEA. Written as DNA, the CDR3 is TGCAGCGGGGAGGATAATGAAAAACTGTTTTTT. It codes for CSGEDNEKLFF. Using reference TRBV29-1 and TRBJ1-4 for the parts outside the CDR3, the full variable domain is SAVISQKPSRDICQRGTSLTIQCQVDSQVTMMFWYRQQPGQSLTLIATANQGSEATYESGFVIDKFPISRPNLTFSTLTVSNMSPEDSSIYLCSGEDNEKLFFGSGTQLSVL.

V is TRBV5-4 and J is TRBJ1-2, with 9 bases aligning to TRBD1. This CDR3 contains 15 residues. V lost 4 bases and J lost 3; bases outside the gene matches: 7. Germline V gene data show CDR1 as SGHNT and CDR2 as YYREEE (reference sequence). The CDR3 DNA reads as TGTGCCAGCAGCCCAGGACAGGGGCGAGACTATGGCTACACCTTC. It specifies CASSPGQGRDYGYTF.

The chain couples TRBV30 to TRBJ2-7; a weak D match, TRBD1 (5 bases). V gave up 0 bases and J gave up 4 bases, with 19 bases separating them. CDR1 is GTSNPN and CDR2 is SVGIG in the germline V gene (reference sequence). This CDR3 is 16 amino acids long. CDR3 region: CAWSVPRGRTIYEQYF. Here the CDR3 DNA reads TGTGCCTGGAGTGTACCAAGGGGCAGGACCATTTACGAGCAGTACTTC.

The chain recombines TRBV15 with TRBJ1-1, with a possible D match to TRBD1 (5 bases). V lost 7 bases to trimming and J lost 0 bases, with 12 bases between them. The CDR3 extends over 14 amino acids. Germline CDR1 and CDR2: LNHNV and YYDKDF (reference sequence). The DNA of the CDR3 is TGTGCCACCACCAGGACATCCATGAACACTGAAGCTTTCTTT. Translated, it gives CATTRTSMNTEAFF.

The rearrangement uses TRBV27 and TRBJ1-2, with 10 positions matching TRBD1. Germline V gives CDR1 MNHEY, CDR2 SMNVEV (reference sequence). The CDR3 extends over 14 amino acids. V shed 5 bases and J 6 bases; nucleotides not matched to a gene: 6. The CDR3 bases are TGTGCCAGCAGTGTAGACAGGGGGCAAAATGGCTACACCTTC. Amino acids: CASSVDRGQNGYTF.

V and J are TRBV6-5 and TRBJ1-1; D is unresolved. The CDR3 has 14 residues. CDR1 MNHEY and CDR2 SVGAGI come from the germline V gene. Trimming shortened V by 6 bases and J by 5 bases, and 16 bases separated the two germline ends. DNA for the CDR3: TGTGCCAGCAGCTCCCGGGCATCGGGGACTGAAGCTTTCTTT. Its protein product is CASSSRASGTEAFF.

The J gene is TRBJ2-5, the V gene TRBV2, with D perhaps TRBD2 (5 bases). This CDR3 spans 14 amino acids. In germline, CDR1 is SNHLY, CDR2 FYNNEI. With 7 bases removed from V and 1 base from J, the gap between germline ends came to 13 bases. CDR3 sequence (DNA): TGTGCCAGCAAGGCAGGAGGCTTCCAAGAGACCCAGTACTTC. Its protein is CASKAGGFQETQYF.

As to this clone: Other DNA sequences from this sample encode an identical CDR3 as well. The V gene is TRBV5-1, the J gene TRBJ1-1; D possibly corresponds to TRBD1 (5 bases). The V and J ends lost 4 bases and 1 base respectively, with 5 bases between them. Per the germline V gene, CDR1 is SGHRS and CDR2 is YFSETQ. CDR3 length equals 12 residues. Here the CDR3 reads CASSQGNTEAFF. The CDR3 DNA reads TGCGCCAGCAGCCAGGGGAACACTGAAGCTTTCTTT.

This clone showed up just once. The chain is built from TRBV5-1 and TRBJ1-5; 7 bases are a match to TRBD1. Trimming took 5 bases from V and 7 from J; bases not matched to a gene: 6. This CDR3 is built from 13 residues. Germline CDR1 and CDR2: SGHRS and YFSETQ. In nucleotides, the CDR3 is TGCGCCAGCAGTCCCGGGACAGAGCAGCCCCAGCATTTT. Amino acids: CASSPGTEQPQHF.

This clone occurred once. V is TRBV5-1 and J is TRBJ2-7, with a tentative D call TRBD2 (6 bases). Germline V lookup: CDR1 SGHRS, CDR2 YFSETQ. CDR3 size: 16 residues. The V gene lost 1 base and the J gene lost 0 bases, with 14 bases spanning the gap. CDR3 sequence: CASSLLGSGSSYEQYF. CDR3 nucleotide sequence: TGCGCCAGCAGCTTGCTAGGTAGCGGCAGCTCCTACGAGCAGTACTTC.

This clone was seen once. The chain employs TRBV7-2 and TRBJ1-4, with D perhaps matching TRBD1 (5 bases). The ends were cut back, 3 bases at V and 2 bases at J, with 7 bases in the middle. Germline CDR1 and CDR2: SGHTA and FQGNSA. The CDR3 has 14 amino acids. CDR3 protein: CASSLTATNEKLFF. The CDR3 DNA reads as TGTGCCAGCAGCTTGACAGCTACTAATGAAAAACTGTTTTTT. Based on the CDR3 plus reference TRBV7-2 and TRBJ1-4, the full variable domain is GAGVSQSPSNKVTEKGKDVELRCDPISGHTALYWYRQSLGQGLEFLIYFQGNSAPDKSGLPSDRFSAERTGGSVSTLTIQRTQQEDSAVYLCASSLTATNEKLFFGSGTQLSVL.

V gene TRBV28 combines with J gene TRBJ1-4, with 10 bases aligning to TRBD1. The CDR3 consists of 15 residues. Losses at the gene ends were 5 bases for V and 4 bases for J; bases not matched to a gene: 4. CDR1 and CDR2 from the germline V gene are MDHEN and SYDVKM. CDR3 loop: CASSLGTGVNEKLFF. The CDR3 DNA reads TGTGCCAGCAGTCTCGGGACAGGGGTTAATGAAAAACTGTTTTTT.

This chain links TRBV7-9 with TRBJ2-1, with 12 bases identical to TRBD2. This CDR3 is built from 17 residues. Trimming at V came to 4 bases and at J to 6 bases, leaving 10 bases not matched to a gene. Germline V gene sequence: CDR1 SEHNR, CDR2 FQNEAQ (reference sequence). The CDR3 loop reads CASSSEGLAGGPNEQFF. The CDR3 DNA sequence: TGTGCCAGCAGCTCGGAGGGGCTAGCGGGAGGGCCCAATGAGCAGTTCTTC.

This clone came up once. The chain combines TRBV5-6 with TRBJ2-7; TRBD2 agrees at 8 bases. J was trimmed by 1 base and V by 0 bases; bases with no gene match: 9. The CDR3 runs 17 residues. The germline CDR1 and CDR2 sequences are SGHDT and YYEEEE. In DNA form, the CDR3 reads TGTGCCAGCAGCTTGGAATATTCGGCGGGGGGATCCTACGAGCAGTACTTC. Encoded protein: CASSLEYSAGGSYEQYF.

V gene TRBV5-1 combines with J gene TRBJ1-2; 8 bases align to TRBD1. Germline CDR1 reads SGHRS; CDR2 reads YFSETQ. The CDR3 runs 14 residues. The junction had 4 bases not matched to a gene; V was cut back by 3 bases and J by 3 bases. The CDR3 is CASSSPDRDYGYTF. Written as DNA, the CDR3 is TGCGCCAGCAGCTCCCCGGACAGGGACTATGGCTACACCTTC.

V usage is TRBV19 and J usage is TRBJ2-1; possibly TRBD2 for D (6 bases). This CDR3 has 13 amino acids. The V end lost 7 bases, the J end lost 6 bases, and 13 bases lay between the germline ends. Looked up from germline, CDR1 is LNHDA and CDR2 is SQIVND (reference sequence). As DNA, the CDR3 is TGTGCCAGTAATCCCGGGGGTATCAATGAGCAGTTCTTC. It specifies CASNPGGINEQFF. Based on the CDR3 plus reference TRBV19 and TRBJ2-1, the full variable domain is DGGITQSPKYLFRKEGQNVTLSCEQNLNHDAMYWYRQDPGQGLRLIYYSQIVNDFQKGDIAEGYSVSREKKESFPLTVTSAQKNPTAFYLCASNPGGINEQFFGPGTRLTVL.

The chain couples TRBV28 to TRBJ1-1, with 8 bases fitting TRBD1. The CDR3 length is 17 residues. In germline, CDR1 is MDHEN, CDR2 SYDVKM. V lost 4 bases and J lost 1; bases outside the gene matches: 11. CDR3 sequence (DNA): TGTGCCAGCAGTTCCCTCCTCCAGGGGGCTAGGAACACTGAAGCTTTCTTT. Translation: CASSSLLQGARNTEAFF.